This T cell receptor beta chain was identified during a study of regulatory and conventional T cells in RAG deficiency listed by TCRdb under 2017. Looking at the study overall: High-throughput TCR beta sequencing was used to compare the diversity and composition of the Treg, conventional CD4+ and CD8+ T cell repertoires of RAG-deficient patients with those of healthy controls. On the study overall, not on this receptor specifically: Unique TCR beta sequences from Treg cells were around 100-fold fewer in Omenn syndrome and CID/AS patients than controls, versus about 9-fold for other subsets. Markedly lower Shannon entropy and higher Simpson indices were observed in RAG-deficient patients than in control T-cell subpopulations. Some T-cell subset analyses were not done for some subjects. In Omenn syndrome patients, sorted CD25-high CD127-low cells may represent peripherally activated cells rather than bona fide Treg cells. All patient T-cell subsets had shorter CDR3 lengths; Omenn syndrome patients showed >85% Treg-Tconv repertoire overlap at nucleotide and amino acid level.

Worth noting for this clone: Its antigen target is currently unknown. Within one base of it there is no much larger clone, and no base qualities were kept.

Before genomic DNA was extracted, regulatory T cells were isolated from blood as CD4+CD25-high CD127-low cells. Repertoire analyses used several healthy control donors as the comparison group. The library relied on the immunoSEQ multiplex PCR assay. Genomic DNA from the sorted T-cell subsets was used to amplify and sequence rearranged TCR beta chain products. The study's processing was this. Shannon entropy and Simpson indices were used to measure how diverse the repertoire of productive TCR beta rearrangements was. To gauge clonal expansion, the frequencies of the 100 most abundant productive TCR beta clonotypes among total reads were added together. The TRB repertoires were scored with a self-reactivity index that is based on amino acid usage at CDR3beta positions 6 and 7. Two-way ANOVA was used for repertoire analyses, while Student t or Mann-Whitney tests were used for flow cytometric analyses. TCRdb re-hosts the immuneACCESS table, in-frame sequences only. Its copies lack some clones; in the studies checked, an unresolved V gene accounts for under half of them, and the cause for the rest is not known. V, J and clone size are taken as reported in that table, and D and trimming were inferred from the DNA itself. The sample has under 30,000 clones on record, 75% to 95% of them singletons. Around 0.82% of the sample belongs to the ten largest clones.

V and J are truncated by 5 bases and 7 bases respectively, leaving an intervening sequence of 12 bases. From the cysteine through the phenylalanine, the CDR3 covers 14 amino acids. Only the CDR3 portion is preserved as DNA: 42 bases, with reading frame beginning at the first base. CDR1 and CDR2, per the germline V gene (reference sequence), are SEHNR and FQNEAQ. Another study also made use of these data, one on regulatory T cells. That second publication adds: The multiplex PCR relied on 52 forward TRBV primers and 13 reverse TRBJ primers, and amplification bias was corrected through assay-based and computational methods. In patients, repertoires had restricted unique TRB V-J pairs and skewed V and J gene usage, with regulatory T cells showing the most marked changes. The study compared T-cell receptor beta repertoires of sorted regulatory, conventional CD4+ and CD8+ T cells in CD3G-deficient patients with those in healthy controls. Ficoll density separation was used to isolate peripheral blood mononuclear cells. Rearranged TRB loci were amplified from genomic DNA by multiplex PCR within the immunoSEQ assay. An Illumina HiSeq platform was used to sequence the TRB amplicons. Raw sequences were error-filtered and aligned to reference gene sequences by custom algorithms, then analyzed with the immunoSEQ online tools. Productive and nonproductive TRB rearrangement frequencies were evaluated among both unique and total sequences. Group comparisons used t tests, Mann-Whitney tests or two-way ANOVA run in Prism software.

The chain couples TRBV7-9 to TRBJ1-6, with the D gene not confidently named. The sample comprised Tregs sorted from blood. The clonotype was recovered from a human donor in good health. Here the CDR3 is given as CASSPLPENSPLHF. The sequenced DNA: TGTGCCAGCAGCCCCTTGCCGGAAAATTCACCCCTCCACTTT.